Following are 2 T cell receptor beta chains from one sample sequenced in a study of beta chain features in type 1 diabetes. The whole isolated RNA underwent reverse transcription, so sequencing captured expressed TCRB transcripts. The method was immunoSEQ multiplex PCR; TCRdb's version includes in-frame clones alone and lacks a portion of them. The data hold about 360,000 clones, with 10% to 15% observed a single time. The specimen was naive CD4+ T cells from blood. All receptors come from a man aged 18-30 years in good health.

J is TRBJ1-6 and V is TRBV5-4, with TRBD1 matching over 8 bases. Losses at the gene ends were 5 bases for V and 8 bases for J; bases not matched to a gene: 12. The CDR3 has 16 amino acids. Germline CDR1 is SGHNT and CDR2 is YYREEE (reference sequence). The CDR3 nucleotides are TGTGCCAGCAGTCGGTCAGGGGGCGTATGGTATTCACCCCTCCACTTT. Translated, it gives CASSRSGGVWYSPLHF.

This clone has a count of ten or more. The rearrangement uses TRBV30 and TRBJ2-4; D unresolved. Per germline, CDR1 GTSNPN and CDR2 SVGIG (reference sequence). V dropped 3 bases and J dropped 7 bases, with 10 bases sitting between them. The length of the CDR3 is 12 residues. The CDR3 nucleotides are TGTGCCTGGAGCGCAGATCCGAACATTCAGTACTTC. It translates to CAWSADPNIQYF.